A single sample gave rise to the 17 T cell receptor beta chains below, sequenced in a study of T cells after yellow fever vaccination. TCRdb re-called the 5' RACE reads through MiXCR, storing one row per CDR3 protein. The sample shows roughly 500,000 distinct CDR3 sequences, less than 20% of them seen only once. The source was PBMCs, collected 15 days after the yellow fever booster vaccination. The receptors shown here come from a man aged 25-40 years who received the YFV17D yellow fever vaccine.

The V and J genes are TRBV6-4 and TRBJ2-2; 8 bases fit TRBD1. The junction had 10 bases not matched to a gene; V was cut back by 3 bases and J by 4 bases. Germline CDR1 and CDR2: MRHNA and SNTAGT. The CDR3 runs to 17 residues. CDR3 amino acids: CASSENQGARGTGELFF. CDR3 in DNA: TGTGCCAGCAGTGAAAACCAGGGGGCGCGGGGCACCGGGGAGCTGTTTTTT.

The chain carries TRBV11-2 and TRBJ2-7; maybe TRBD2 (6 bases). V shed 5 bases and J shed 5 bases, with 13 bases lying between them. CDR3 length: 13 residues. The V gene's germline CDR1 is SGHAT and CDR2 FQNNGV. The CDR3 spells CASSPPGSNEQYF. CDR3 nucleotide sequence: TGTGCCAGCAGCCCCCCCGGGAGTAACGAGCAGTACTTC.

This clonotype appeared a few times. This rearrangement joins TRBV24-1 to TRBJ2-3, with 12 bases aligning to TRBD2. The CDR3 consists of 14 residues. Germline V CDR1 and CDR2: KGHDR, SFDVKD. The junction had 3 bases not matched to a gene; V was cut back by 2 bases and J by 10 bases. In DNA form, the CDR3 reads TGTGCCACCAGTGATTCGCTAGCGGGAGGGGCGCAGTATTTT. It yields the protein CATSDSLAGGAQYF.

The gene calls are TRBV10-3 and TRBJ2-7, with D maybe TRBD1 (7 bases). Germline V CDR1 and CDR2: ENHRY, SYGVKD. The CDR3 is made up of 14 amino acids. V lost 6 bases and J 4 bases, leaving 16 bases between the germline ends. DNA of the CDR3: TGTGCCATCAGCATCAGGGGGGCTAGGTACGAGCAGTACTTC. Protein product: CAISIRGARYEQYF.

The chain joins TRBV7-9 to TRBJ2-6, with 8 bases lining up with TRBD1. With V trimmed by 2 bases and J by 3 bases, 6 bases remained unmatched. Germline V CDR1 and CDR2: SEHNR, FQNEAQ (reference sequence). The CDR3 extends over 17 amino acids. CDR3 sequence reads: CASSLLGRGLGANVLTF. DNA of the CDR3: TGTGCCAGCAGCTTACTGGGCAGGGGGCTTGGGGCCAACGTCCTGACTTTC. Using reference TRBV7-9 and TRBJ2-6 for the parts outside the CDR3, the full variable domain is DTGVSQNPRHKITKRGQNVTFRCDPISEHNRLYWYRQTLGQGPEFLTYFQNEAQLEKSRLLSDRFSAERPKGSFSTLEIQRTEQGDSAMYLCASSLLGRGLGANVLTFGAGSRLTVL.

This clonotype has only a few counts. The V and J genes are TRBV5-1 and TRBJ2-5; 8 bases fit TRBD2. Per the germline V gene, CDR1 is SGHRS and CDR2 is YFSETQ. This CDR3 contains 14 residues. V dropped 5 bases and J dropped 1; count of bases not matched to a gene: 4. CDR3 in DNA: TGCGCCAGCAGGGTTAGCGGGATCCAAGAGACCCAGTACTTC. Protein: CASRVSGIQETQYF.

This clonotype was seen only a few times. The CDR3 DNA is TGTGCCAGCAGCGTATTCCCGTCCAGGGAGAACACTGAAGCTTTCTTT. Amino acid sequence: CASSVFPSRENTEAFF. The V and J genes are TRBV9 and TRBJ1-1, with D perhaps matching TRBD1 (5 bases). V was clipped by 1 base and J by 1 base, with 14 bases between them. Germline loops: CDR1 SGDLS, CDR2 YYNGEE. This CDR3 comprises 16 residues.

V gene TRBV19 combines with J gene TRBJ1-5; D might be TRBD1 (5 bases). This CDR3 contains 14 residues. V was pared by 8 bases and J by 0 bases, with 11 bases between. Looked up from germline, CDR1 is LNHDA and CDR2 is SQIVND (reference sequence). The CDR3 sequence is CASGRQSSNQPQHF. The CDR3 DNA reads TGTGCCAGTGGAAGACAGAGTAGCAATCAGCCCCAGCATTTT.

The chain uses TRBV28 and TRBJ2-3, with D maybe TRBD1 (7 bases). The CDR3 is made up of 15 amino acids. Trimming took off 5 bases at V and 2 bases at J, with 14 bases between the two ends. Germline-derived CDR1 and CDR2 are MDHEN and SYDVKM. This chain's CDR3 is CASSQGGRPTDTQYF. As DNA, the CDR3 is TGTGCCAGCAGTCAGGGGGGACGGCCCACAGATACGCAGTATTTT.

This clonotype was counted a few times. This rearrangement joins TRBV9 to TRBJ2-2; D tentatively fits TRBD1 or TRBD2 (5 bases each). The CDR3 contains 15 residues. From germline, CDR1 is SGDLS and CDR2 YYNGEE. V dropped 2 bases and J dropped 1 base, with 9 bases sitting between them. In DNA, the CDR3 is TGTGCCAGCAGCGTCCGGGGCCAGAACACCGGGGAGCTGTTTTTT. Protein product: CASSVRGQNTGELFF. The full variable domain, rest sourced from reference TRBV9 and TRBJ2-2, is DSGVTQTPKHLITATGQRVTLRCSPRSGDLSVYWYQQSLDQGLQFLIQYYNGEERAKGNILERFSAQQFPDLHSELNLSSLELGDSALYFCASSVRGQNTGELFFGEGSRLTVL.

This clonotype was counted a few times. V is TRBV5-6 and J is TRBJ2-4; D gene unclear. V lost 0 bases, J lost 5 bases, and 9 bases lay in between. Germline lookup yields CDR1 SGHDT and CDR2 YYEEEE. The CDR3 covers 14 residues. The CDR3 reads CASSLGSRQNIQYF. The CDR3, as DNA: TGTGCCAGCAGCTTGGGGAGTCGTCAAAACATTCAGTACTTC.

The chain combines TRBV20-1 with TRBJ2-7; 13 nucleotides align to TRBD2. J was trimmed by 6 bases and V by 7 bases; bases with no gene match: 12. Germline CDR1 and CDR2: DFQATT and SNEGSKA (reference sequence). This CDR3 region has 15 residues. Here the CDR3 reads CSGKPQGLAGLEQYF. Here the CDR3 DNA reads TGCAGTGGGAAGCCTCAGGGACTAGCGGGACTCGAGCAGTACTTC.

This sequence joins TRBV15 and TRBJ2-7; D ambiguous. Germline V gives CDR1 LNHNV, CDR2 YYDKDF (reference sequence). CDR3 length: 13 residues. V gave up 2 bases and J gave up 3 bases, with 8 bases separating them. The chain's CDR3 is CATSRIPDYEQYF. In DNA, the CDR3 is TGTGCCACCAGCAGAATCCCCGACTACGAGCAGTACTTC.

V usage is TRBV20-1 and J usage is TRBJ2-7, with 7 nucleotides matching TRBD2. V trimming: 4 bases; J trimming: 4 bases; junction bases outside the gene matches: 4. This CDR3 comprises 12 residues. Germline loops: CDR1 DFQATT, CDR2 SNEGSKA (reference sequence). The CDR3 DNA is TGCAGTGCTATGGCTAGCGGATACGAGCAGTACTTC. Translating gives CSAMASGYEQYF.

A few counts support this clonotype. This chain joins TRBV29-1 and TRBJ1-1; 12 bases are shared with TRBD1. CDR3 length equals 14 residues. CDR1 and CDR2 from the germline V gene are SQVTM and ANQGSEA. The V and J ends lost 6 bases and 3 bases, in that order; junction bases with no gene match: 5. The CDR3 coding sequence is TGCAGCGTGTCGGGACAGGGGGCTTACACTGAAGCTTTCTTT. Translated, it gives CSVSGQGAYTEAFF. Together with reference TRBV29-1 and TRBJ1-1, the CDR3 gives the full variable domain: SAVISQKPSRDICQRGTSLTIQCQVDSQVTMMFWYRQQPGQSLTLIATANQGSEATYESGFVIDKFPISRPNLTFSTLTVSNMSPEDSSIYLCSVSGQGAYTEAFFGQGTRLTVV.

The chain joins TRBV7-2 to TRBJ2-6; D gene uncertain. Germline V CDR1 and CDR2: SGHTA, FQGNSA. Trimming cost V 1 base and J 4 bases, with 14 bases left between them. The CDR3 has 17 amino acids. The CDR3 sequence: CASSLGPYFEGANVLTF. The CDR3 DNA is TGTGCCAGCAGCTTAGGGCCCTATTTTGAGGGGGCCAACGTCCTGACTTTC.

J is TRBJ2-1 and V is TRBV5-1, with D uncertain. This CDR3 is 12 amino acids long. Germline-derived CDR1 and CDR2 are SGHRS and YFSETQ. V dropped 4 bases and J dropped 9 bases, with 11 bases sitting between them. The CDR3 DNA is TGCGCCAGCAGCCAGGACCGAGTTGAGCAGTTCTTC. This sequence encodes CASSQDRVEQFF.